This note documents a single T cell receptor (beta chain) sequence. This sample is part of a study of cytomegalovirus exposure and HLA in healthy donors. Germline V gene sequence: CDR1 MDHEN, CDR2 SYDVKM. V was clipped by 4 bases and J by 4 bases, with 16 bases between them. The CDR3 contains 15 residues. PCR involved 60 Vbeta and 13 Jbeta primers. Method: immunoSEQ multiplex PCR; TCRdb's copy keeps in-frame clones and lacks some. This table lists 100,000 to 150,000 clones. The genes are TRBV28 and TRBJ1-2, with a tentative D call TRBD1 (6 bases). The TCR originated in a man younger than 35 in good health and CMV-seronegative. Sequencing was performed on PBMCs. CDR3 DNA sequence: TGTGCCAGCAGTTCTCCAAACAGGGTTGCCTATGGCTACACCTTC. This codes for CASSSPNRVAYGYTF.